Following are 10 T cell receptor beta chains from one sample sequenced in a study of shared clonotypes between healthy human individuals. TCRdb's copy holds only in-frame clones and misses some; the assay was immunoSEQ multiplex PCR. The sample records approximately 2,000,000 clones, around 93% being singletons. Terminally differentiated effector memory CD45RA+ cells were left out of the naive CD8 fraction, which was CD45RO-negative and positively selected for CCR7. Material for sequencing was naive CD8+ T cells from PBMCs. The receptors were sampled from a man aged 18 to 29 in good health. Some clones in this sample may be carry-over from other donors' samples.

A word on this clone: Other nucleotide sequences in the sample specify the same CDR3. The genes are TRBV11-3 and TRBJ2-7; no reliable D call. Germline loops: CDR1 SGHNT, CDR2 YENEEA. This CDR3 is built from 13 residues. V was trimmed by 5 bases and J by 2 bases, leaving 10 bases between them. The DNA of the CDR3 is TGTGCCAGCAGCCTGACACCCACCTACGAGCAGTACTTC. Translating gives CASSLTPTYEQYF.

CDR3 amino acids: CASREQYEQYF. The CDR3 DNA follows: TGTGCCAGCAGGGAACAATACGAGCAGTACTTC. The V and J genes are TRBV6-1 and TRBJ2-5; no clear D gene. Near its end, the DNA agrees better with TRBJ2-7, so the J call may be wrong. CDR1 and CDR2 from the germline V gene are MNHNS and SASEGT. The CDR3 contains 11 residues.

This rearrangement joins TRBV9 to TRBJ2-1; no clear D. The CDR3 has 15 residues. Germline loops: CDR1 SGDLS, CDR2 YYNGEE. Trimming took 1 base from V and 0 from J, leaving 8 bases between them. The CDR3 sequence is CASSVTLSSYNEQFF. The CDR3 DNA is TGTGCCAGCAGCGTAACATTGAGCTCCTACAATGAGCAGTTCTTC. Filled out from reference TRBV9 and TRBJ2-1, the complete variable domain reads DSGVTQTPKHLITATGQRVTLRCSPRSGDLSVYWYQQSLDQGLQFLIQYYNGEERAKGNILERFSAQQFPDLHSELNLSSLELGDSALYFCASSVTLSSYNEQFFGPGTRLTVL.

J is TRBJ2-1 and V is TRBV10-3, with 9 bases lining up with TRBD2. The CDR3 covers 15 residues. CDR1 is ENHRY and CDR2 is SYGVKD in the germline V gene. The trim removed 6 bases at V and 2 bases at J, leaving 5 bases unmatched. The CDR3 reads CAIRDSGSPYNEQFF. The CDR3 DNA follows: TGTGCCATCAGGGATAGCGGGAGTCCCTACAATGAGCAGTTCTTC.

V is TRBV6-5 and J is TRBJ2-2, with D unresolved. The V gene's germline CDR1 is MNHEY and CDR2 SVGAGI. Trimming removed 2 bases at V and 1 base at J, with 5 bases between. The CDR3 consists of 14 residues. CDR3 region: CASSYVENTGELFF. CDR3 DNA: TGTGCCAGCAGTTACGTTGAGAACACCGGGGAGCTGTTTTTT.

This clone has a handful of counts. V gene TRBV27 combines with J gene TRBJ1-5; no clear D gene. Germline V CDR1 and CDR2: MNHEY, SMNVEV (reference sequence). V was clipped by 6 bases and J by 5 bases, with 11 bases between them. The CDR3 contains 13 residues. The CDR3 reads CASSVQIHQPQHF. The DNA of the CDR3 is TGTGCCAGCAGCGTACAAATCCATCAGCCCCAGCATTTT.

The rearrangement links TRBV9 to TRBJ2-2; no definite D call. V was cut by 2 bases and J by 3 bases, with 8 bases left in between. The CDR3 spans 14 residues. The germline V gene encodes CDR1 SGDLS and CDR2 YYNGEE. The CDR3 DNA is TGTGCCAGCAGCGTGGGCTGGGACACCGGGGAGCTGTTTTTT. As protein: CASSVGWDTGELFF.

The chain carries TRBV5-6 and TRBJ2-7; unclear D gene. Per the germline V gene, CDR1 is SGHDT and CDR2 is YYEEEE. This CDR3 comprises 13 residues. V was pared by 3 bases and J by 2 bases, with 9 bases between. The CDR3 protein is CASSSPDAYEQYF. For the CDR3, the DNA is TGTGCCAGCAGCTCCCCAGATGCCTACGAGCAGTACTTC.

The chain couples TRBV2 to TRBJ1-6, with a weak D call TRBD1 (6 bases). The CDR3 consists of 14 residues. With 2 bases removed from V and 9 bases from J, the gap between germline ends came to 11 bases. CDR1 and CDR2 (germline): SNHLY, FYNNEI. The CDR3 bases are TGTGCCAGCAGTGAATATGCACAGGGTTCACCCCTCCACTTT. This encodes CASSEYAQGSPLHF.

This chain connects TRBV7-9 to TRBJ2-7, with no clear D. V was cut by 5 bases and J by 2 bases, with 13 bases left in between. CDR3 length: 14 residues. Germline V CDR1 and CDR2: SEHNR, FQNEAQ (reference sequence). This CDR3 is CASSPPAGAYEQYF. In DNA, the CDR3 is TGTGCCAGCAGCCCCCCCGCCGGTGCCTACGAGCAGTACTTC.